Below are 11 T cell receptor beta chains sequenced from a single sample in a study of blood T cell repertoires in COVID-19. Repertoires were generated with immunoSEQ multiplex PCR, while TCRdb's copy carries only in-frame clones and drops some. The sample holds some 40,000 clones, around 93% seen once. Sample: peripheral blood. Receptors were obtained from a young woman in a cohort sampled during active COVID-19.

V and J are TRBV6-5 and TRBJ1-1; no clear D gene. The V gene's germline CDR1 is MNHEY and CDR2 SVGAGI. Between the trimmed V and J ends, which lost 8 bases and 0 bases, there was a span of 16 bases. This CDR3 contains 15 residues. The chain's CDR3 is CASQVGAGLNTEAFF. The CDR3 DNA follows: TGTGCCAGCCAGGTGGGAGCAGGTCTGAACACTGAAGCTTTCTTT.

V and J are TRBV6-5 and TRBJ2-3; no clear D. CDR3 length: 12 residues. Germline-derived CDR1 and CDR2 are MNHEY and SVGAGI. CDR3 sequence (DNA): TGTGGGTATGACTTAGGTTTGAGTACGCAGTATTTT. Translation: CGYDLGLSTQYF.

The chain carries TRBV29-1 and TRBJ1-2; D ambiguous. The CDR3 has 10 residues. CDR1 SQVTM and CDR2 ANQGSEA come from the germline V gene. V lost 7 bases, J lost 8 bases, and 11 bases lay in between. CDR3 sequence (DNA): TGCAGCGCCGGGTCTCAGGGCTACACCTTC. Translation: CSAGSQGYTF.

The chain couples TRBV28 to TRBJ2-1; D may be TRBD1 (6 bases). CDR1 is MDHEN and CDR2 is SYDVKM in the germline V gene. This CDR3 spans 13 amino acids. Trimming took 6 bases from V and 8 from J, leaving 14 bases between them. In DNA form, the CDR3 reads TGTGCCAGCAGCCCTCGTGGGGGCGATGAGCAGTTCTTC. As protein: CASSPRGGDEQFF.

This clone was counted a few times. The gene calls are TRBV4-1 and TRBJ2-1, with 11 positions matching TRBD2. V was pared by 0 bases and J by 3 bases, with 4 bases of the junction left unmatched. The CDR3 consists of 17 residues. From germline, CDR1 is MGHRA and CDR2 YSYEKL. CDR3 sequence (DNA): TGCGCCAGCAGCCAAGAGACTAGCGGGATATACTACAATGAGCAGTTCTTC. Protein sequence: CASSQETSGIYYNEQFF.

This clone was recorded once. In nucleotides, the CDR3 is TGTGCCAGCAGTTCTCGTCGGACGGGACACCCAAAGATAGTGATAGGCGAGCAGTACTTC. Its protein is CASSSRRTGHPKIVIGEQYF. The V gene is TRBV28, the J gene TRBJ2-7; D is possibly TRBD1 (6 bases). Germline V gives CDR1 MDHEN, CDR2 SYDVKM. The CDR3 sequence is 20 residues long. The V end lost 4 bases, the J end lost 6 bases, and 34 bases lay between the germline ends. The complete variable domain, with remaining parts taken from reference TRBV28 and TRBJ2-7, reads DVKVTQSSRYLVKRTGEKVFLECVQDMDHENMFWYRQDPGLGLRLIYFSYDVKMKEKGDIPEGYSVSREKKERFSLILESASTNQTSMYLCASSSRRTGHPKIVIGEQYFGPGTRLTVT.

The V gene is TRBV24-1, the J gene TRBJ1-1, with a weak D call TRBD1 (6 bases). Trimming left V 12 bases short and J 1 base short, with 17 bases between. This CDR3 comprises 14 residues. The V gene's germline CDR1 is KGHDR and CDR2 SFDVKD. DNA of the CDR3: TGTGCCGTAGGCACCAGGGGCTCGAACACTGAAGCTTTCTTT. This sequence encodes CAVGTRGSNTEAFF.

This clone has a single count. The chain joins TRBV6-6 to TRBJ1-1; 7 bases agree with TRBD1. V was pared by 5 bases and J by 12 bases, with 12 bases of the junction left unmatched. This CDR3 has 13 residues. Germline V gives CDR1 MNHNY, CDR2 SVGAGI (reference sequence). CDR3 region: CASSVGTAFVTFF. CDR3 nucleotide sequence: TGTGCCAGCAGTGTTGGGACAGCCTTTGTAACTTTCTTT.

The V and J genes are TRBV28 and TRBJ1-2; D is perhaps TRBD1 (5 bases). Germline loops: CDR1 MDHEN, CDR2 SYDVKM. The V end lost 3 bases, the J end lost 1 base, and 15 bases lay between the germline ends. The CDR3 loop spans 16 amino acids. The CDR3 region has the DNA TGTGCCAGCAGTTTTTCCGGGACGGGAGATAACTATGGCTACACCTTC. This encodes CASSFSGTGDNYGYTF.

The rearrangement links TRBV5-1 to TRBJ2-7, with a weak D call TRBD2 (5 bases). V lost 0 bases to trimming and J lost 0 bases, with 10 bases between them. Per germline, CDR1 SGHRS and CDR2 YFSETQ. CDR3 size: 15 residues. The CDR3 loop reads CASSLDGVGSYEQYF. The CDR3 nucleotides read TGCGCCAGCAGCTTGGACGGGGTGGGCTCCTACGAGCAGTACTTC.

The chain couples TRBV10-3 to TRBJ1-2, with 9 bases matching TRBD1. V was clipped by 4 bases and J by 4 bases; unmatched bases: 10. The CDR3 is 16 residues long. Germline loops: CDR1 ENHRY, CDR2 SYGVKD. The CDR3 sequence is CAISAWATGGFYGYTF. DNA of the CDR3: TGTGCCATCAGTGCCTGGGCTACAGGGGGCTTCTATGGCTACACCTTC.